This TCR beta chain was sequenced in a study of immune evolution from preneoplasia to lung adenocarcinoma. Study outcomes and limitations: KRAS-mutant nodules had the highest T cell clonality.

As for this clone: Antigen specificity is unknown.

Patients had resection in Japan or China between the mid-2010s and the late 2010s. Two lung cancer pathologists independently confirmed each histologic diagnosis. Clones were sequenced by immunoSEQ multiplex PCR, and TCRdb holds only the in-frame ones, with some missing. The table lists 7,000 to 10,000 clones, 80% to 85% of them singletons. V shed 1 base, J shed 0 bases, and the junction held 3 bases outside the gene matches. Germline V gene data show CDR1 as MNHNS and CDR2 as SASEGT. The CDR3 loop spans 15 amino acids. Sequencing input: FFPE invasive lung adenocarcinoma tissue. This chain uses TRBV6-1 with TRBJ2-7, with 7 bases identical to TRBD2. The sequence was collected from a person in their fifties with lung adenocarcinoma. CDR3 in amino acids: CASSEEASGSYEQYF. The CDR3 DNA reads TGTGCCAGCAGTGAAGAGGCTAGCGGCTCCTACGAGCAGTACTTC.